This record concerns one TCR beta chain sequence. The target of this receptor is not known. Base qualities are not recorded, but no much larger clone differs from it by a single base. This entry belongs to a study of esophageal squamous cell carcinoma under preoperative chemotherapy (dated by TCRdb to 2016 to 2019). As for the study more broadly: TCR repertoires were profiled in both peripheral blood T cells and tumor-infiltrating lymphocytes. The study assessed how paclitaxel-nedaplatin chemotherapy affected T-cell receptor repertoires in patients with esophageal squamous cell carcinoma. About five patients with primary esophageal squamous cell carcinoma were included in the cohort. Repertoires from samples collected before paclitaxel-nedaplatin therapy were compared with repertoires from samples collected after the therapy. Study-wide conclusions, independent of this receptor: After chemotherapy, TCR diversity rose significantly in peripheral T cells, but this increase was not seen in tumor-infiltrating lymphocytes. Immediate and substantial changes in clonotype frequency were induced by paclitaxel-nedaplatin therapy, and contraction rather than amplification was more likely to be observed among abundant clones. Only a few patients with esophageal squamous cell carcinoma were analyzed, making for a small cohort. Post-treatment tumor-infiltrating lymphocytes appeared partly derived from peripheral T cells migrating into the tumor, not solely from local clonal changes.

Library creation used PCR. Sequencing was carried out with a HiSeq X Ten. High-throughput sequencing was used to characterize TCR repertoires. In-frame beta chains were kept once TCRdb had trimmed the public reads at Q25 with fastp and called clones with MiXCR. Rows with one shared CDR3 protein collapse into an entry with the most common genes and DNA. Across this sample there are about 30,000 distinct CDR3 sequences, with under 60% seen only once. The ten largest clones represent about an eighth of the sample. Including the terminal cysteine and phenylalanine, the CDR3 comprises 14 residues. The only DNA kept is the CDR3, 42 bases in frame from the first base. Clipping removes 2 bases from V and 3 bases from J, with 3 as the unmatched junction base count. The germline V gene (reference sequence) yields SEHNR for CDR1 and FQNEAQ for CDR2. Sample time point, as interpreted from the label and publication: before preoperative PTX-NDP chemotherapy. Before surgery, patients were given paclitaxel-nedaplatin as preoperative chemotherapy.

The V gene is TRBV7-9 and the J gene is TRBJ2-5, with 7 middle bases fitting TRBD2. The sequence was collected from a human donor with esophageal squamous cell carcinoma. The donor label of this sample is uncertain. This sample was taken from a patient given preoperative chemotherapy. The DNA sequence is given as TGTGCCAGCAGCTTACGCGGGGGTGAAGAGACCCAGTACTTC. This is translated as CASSLRGGEETQYF.